Listed here are 18 T cell receptor beta chains from one sample, sequenced in a study of shared clonotypes between healthy human individuals. Using immunoSEQ multiplex PCR, the repertoire was profiled, and TCRdb retains in-frame clones only, with some absent. The top ten clones hold 0.37% of a sample with 2,500,000 or so clones, about nine tenths of them seen once. The sequencing sample was made of naive CD4+ T cells from PBMCs. Subset here: CD45RA+ positively selected. These receptors came from a man aged 18 to 30 in good health. Some clones in this sample may be carry-over from other donors' samples.

V and J are TRBV15 and TRBJ2-3; D unresolved. Germline V gene data show CDR1 as LNHNV and CDR2 as YYDKDF (reference sequence). V dropped 6 bases and J dropped 5 bases, with 12 bases sitting between them. This CDR3 has 13 residues. CDR3 nucleotides: TGTGCCACCAGTGGTCAGATAGAAGATACGCAGTATTTT. Residues: CATSGQIEDTQYF.

The count of this clone is one. The chain employs TRBV7-2 and TRBJ2-5; the D call may be TRBD1 or TRBD2 (5 bases each). Germline lookup yields CDR1 SGHTA and CDR2 FQGNSA. Trimming took 4 bases from V and 7 from J, leaving 25 bases between them. This CDR3 has 17 amino acids. The CDR3 DNA is TGTGCCAGCAGCTCCCGATGGGACCCACTCCTCCCTGTGACCCAGTACTTC. Its protein is CASSSRWDPLLPVTQYF.

This clone was detected only once. This rearrangement joins TRBV2 to TRBJ2-1; TRBD2 matches 7 bases. The CDR3 runs 14 residues. After removal of 6 bases from V and 5 bases from J, the junction contained 7 bases not matched to a gene. Looked up from germline, CDR1 is SNHLY and CDR2 is FYNNEI. For the CDR3, the DNA is TGTGCCAGCAGCGACCAACTAGCGAACAATGAGCAGTTCTTC. Translation: CASSDQLANNEQFF. Full variable domain (rest looked up from reference TRBV2 and TRBJ2-1): EPEVTQTPSHQVTQMGQEVILRCVPISNHLYFYWYRQILGQKVEFLVSFYNNEISEKSEIFDDQFSVERPDGSNFTLKIRSTKLEDSAMYFCASSDQLANNEQFFGPGTRLTVL.

This clone was counted once. The junction differs from germline at one of its ends, possibly a read error. J is TRBJ2-2 and V is TRBV2; 10 nucleotides line up with TRBD2. The CDR3 extends over 16 amino acids. Germline V gene lookup returns CDR1 SNHLY and CDR2 FYNNEI. In DNA form, the CDR3 reads TGTGCCACCGAAGGTGGTAGCGGGAGGAACACCGGGGGGCTGTTTTTT. Translated: CATEGGSGRNTGGLFF.

The chain couples TRBV7-8 to TRBJ2-7; D is undetermined. The CDR3 runs 12 residues. Between the trimmed V and J ends, which lost 3 bases and 3 bases, there was a span of 6 bases. CDR1 and CDR2 from the germline V gene are SGHVS and FQNEAQ. The CDR3, as DNA: TGTGCCAGCAGCTTTAAAGGCTACGAGCAGTACTTC. Translated, it gives CASSFKGYEQYF.

CDR3 sequence reads: CASSEQMLGELFF. The CDR3, as DNA: TGTGCCAGCAGTGAACAGATGCTCGGGGAGCTGTTTTTT. The rearrangement joins TRBV2 to TRBJ2-2; D is unclear. Trimming stripped 2 bases from V and 7 bases from J, with 8 bases between. The CDR3 extends over 13 amino acids. The germline gives CDR1 SNHLY, CDR2 FYNNEI.

The gene calls are TRBV28 and TRBJ2-7; tentatively, D is TRBD1 (6 bases). The CDR3 contains 14 residues. V dropped 5 bases and J dropped 2 bases, with 13 bases sitting between them. Germline assignment: CDR1 MDHEN and CDR2 SYDVKM. The CDR3 protein is CASSIGTPAYEQYF. The CDR3 DNA sequence: TGTGCCAGCAGTATCGGGACACCCGCCTACGAGCAGTACTTC.

Comment on this clone: The same CDR3 arises from other DNA sequences in this sample as well. The CDR3 here is CSVESGTDTQYF. CDR3 nucleotide sequence: TGCAGCGTTGAATCGGGCACAGATACGCAGTATTTT. V usage is TRBV29-1 and J usage is TRBJ2-3; D is undetermined. The CDR3 spans 12 residues. V shed 2 bases and J shed 1 base, with 4 bases lying between them. The germline gives CDR1 SQVTM, CDR2 ANQGSEA.

With regard to this clone: The junction differs from germline at one of its ends, possibly a read error. This chain links TRBV15 with TRBJ1-1; TRBD1 is a possible D gene (5 bases). The CDR3 length is 12 residues. The germline gives CDR1 LNHNV, CDR2 YYDKDF (reference sequence). The CDR3 DNA is TGTGCCACCAGCAGTTCCAGAGCGGGGACTTCGTTT. Residues: CATSSSRAGTSF.

The chain joins TRBV7-2 to TRBJ1-2; TRBD1 might be the D (6 bases). CDR1 is SGHTA, CDR2 FQGNSA, per germline. The CDR3 is 14 amino acids. The V gene lost 1 base and the J gene lost 8 bases, with 14 bases spanning the gap. CDR3 residues: CASSLGSGAGGYTF. For the CDR3, the DNA is TGTGCCAGCAGCTTAGGATCAGGGGCAGGGGGCTACACCTTC.

The V call is TRBV28, the J call TRBJ2-7; 8 bases are shared with TRBD2. Trimming cost V 8 bases and J 7 bases; bases outside gene matches: 13. Germline lookup yields CDR1 MDHEN and CDR2 SYDVKM. The CDR3 has 14 residues. This chain's CDR3 is CASGLSGRAGEQYF. In nucleotides, the CDR3 is TGTGCCAGCGGGTTGTCCGGGAGGGCGGGTGAGCAGTACTTC.

The J gene is TRBJ2-7, the V gene TRBV12-1; the table gives TRBD2 as D, unverified against the DNA. TRBV12-1 is a pseudogene. The CDR3 is made up of 16 amino acids. The CDR3 DNA reads as TGTGCCCAACTGTGCAGACTAGCGACCTTCTCCTACGAGCAGTACTTC. Translated: CAQLCRLATFSYEQYF.

This clone was seen just once. This chain uses TRBV7-3 with TRBJ2-1, with D uncertain. Trimming pared 3 bases from V and 9 bases from J, leaving 12 bases between. This CDR3 contains 13 residues. CDR1 is SGHTA, CDR2 FQGTGA, per germline. CDR3 coding DNA: TGTGCCAGCAGCTTGGCAGTAGACTCTGAGCAGTTCTTC. It translates to CASSLAVDSEQFF.

This clone was detected only once. The chain has TRBV5-4 and TRBJ2-7, with TRBD1 as a possible D gene (6 bases). This CDR3 spans 15 amino acids. V was trimmed by 4 bases and J by 1 base, leaving 15 bases between them. Germline V gene data show CDR1 as SGHNT and CDR2 as YYREEE (reference sequence). The CDR3 sequence: CASSIGQSRSYEQYF. Written as DNA, the CDR3 is TGTGCCAGCAGCATCGGACAGAGCCGATCCTACGAGCAGTACTTC.

The chain combines TRBV7-9 with TRBJ1-2; D not resolved. V dropped 0 bases and J dropped 2 bases, with 13 bases sitting between them. The CDR3 contains 16 residues. Germline CDR1 SEHNR, CDR2 FQNEAQ (reference sequence). The CDR3 spells CASSLAGSNSNYGYTF. The CDR3 nucleotides read TGTGCCAGCAGCTTAGCCGGGAGCAACTCCAACTATGGCTACACCTTC.

The rearrangement uses TRBV4-2 and TRBJ2-5; a possible D gene is TRBD2 (6 bases). V lost 2 bases and J lost 2, with 12 bases in between. The CDR3 loop spans 15 amino acids. Germline V gene sequence: CDR1 LGHNA, CDR2 YNFKEQ. The CDR3 region has the DNA TGTGCCAGCAGCCAAAGCGCTAGCGAACAAGAGACCCAGTACTTC. Protein product: CASSQSASEQETQYF.

The chain employs TRBV4-1 and TRBJ2-3, with 7 bases matching TRBD1. Trimming cost V 4 bases and J 1 base; bases outside gene matches: 5. Germline assignment: CDR1 MGHRA and CDR2 YSYEKL. CDR3 length: 15 amino acids. The CDR3 bases are TGCGCCAGCAGCCCGGGACAGACCGGCACAGATACGCAGTATTTT. This translates into CASSPGQTGTDTQYF.

About this clone itself: Distinct nucleotide sequences in the sample also encode this CDR3. The V gene is TRBV7-3, the J gene TRBJ2-5; 7 bases align to TRBD1. Germline CDR1 and CDR2: SGHTA and FQGTGA. There are 13 residues in the CDR3. J lost 5 bases, V lost 5 bases, and 5 bases had no gene match. CDR3 in amino acids: CASSLTGKETQYF. CDR3 nucleotides: TGTGCCAGCAGCCTGACAGGGAAGGAGACCCAGTACTTC.